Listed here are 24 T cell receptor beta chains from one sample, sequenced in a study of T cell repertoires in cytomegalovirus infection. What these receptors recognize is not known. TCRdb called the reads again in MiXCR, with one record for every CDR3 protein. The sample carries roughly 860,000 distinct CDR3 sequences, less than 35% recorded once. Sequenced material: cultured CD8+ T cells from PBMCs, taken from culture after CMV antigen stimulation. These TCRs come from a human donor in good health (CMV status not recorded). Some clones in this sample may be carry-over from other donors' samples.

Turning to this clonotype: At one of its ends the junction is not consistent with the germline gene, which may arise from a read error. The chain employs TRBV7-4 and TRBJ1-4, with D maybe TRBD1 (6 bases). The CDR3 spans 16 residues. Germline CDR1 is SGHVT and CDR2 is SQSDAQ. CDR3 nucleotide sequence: TGTGCCAACAGCTCCCGACAGGAAGGGACTAATGAAAAACTGTTTTTT. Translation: CANSSRQEGTNEKLFF.

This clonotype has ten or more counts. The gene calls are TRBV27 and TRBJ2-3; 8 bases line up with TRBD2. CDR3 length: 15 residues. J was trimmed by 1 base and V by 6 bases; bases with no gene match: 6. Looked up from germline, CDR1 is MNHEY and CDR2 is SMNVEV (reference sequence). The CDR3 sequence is CASSLRRGGTDTQYF. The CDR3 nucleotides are TGTGCCAGCAGCTTAAGGCGGGGGGGCACAGATACGCAGTATTTT.

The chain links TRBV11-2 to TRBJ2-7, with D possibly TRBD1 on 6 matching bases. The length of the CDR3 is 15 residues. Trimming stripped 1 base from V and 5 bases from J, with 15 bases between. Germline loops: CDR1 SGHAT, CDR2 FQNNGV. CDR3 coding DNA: TGTGCCAGCAGCTTAGCCAGGGGATACGGCCACGAGCAGTACTTC. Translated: CASSLARGYGHEQYF.

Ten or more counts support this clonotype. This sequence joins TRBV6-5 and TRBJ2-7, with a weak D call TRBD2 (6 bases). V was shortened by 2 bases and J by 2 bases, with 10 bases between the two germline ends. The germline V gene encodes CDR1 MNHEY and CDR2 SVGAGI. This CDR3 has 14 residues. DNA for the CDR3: TGTGCCAGCAGTTACGGAGGGTCAACCTACGAGCAGTACTTC. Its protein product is CASSYGGSTYEQYF.

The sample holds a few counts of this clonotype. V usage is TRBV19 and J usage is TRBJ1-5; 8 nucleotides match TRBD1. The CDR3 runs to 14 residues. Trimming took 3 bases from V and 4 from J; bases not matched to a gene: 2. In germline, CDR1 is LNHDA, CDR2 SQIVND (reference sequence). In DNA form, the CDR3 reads TGTGCCAGTAGTATGGGGACAGGTAATCAGCCCCAGCATTTT. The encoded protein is CASSMGTGNQPQHF.

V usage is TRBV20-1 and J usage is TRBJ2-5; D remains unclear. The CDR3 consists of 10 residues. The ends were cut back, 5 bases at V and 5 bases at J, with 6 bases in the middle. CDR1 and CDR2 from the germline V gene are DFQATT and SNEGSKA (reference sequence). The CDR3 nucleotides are TGCAGTGCTCTTAGGGAGACCCAGTACTTC. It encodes CSALRETQYF.

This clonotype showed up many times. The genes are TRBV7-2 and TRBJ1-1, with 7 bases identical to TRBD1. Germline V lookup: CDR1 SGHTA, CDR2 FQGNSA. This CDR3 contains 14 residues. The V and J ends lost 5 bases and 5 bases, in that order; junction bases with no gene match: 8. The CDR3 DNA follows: TGTGCCAGCAGCCCTTACAGGGGCGAGACTGAAGCTTTCTTT. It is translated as CASSPYRGETEAFF.

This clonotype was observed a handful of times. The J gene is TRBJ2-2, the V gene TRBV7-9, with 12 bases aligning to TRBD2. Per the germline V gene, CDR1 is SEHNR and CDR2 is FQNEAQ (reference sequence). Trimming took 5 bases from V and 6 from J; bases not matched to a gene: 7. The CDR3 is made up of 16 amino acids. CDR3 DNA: TGTGCCAGCAGCACCCCCACTAGCGGGGGGCCCGGGGAGCTGTTTTTT. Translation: CASSTPTSGGPGELFF. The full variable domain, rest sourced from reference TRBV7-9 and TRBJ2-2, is DTGVSQNPRHKITKRGQNVTFRCDPISEHNRLYWYRQTLGQGPEFLTYFQNEAQLEKSRLLSDRFSAERPKGSFSTLEIQRTEQGDSAMYLCASSTPTSGGPGELFFGEGSRLTVL.

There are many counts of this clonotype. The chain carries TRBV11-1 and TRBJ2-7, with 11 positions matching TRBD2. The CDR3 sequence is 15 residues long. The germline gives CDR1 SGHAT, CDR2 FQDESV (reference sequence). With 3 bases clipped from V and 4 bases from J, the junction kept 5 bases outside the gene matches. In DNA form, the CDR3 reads TGTGCCAGCAGCTTCGCTTCTAGCGGGGGGTACGAGCAGTACGTC. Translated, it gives CASSFASSGGYEQYV.

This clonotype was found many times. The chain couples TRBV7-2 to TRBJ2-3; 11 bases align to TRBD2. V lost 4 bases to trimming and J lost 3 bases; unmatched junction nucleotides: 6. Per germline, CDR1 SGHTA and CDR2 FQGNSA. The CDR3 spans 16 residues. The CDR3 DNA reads TGTGCCAGCAGCTATAGCGGGGGGGCTTTTACAGATACGCAGTATTTT. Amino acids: CASSYSGGAFTDTQYF. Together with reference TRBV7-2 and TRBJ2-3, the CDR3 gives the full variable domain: GAGVSQSPSNKVTEKGKDVELRCDPISGHTALYWYRQSLGQGLEFLIYFQGNSAPDKSGLPSDRFSAERTGGSVSTLTIQRTQQEDSAVYLCASSYSGGAFTDTQYFGPGTRLTVL.

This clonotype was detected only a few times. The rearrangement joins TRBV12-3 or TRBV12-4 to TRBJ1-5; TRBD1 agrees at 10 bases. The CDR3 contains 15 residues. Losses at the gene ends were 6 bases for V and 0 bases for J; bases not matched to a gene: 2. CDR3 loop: CASRGQGNSNQPQHF. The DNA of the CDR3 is TGTGCCAGCAGGGGACAGGGGAATAGCAATCAGCCCCAGCATTTT.

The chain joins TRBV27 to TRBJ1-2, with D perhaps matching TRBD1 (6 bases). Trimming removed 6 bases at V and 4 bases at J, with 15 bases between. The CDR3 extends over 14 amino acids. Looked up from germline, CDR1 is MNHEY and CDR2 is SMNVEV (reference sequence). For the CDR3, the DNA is TGTGCCAGCAGCCAAGGACAGCTAGCCTATGGCTACACCTTC. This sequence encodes CASSQGQLAYGYTF.

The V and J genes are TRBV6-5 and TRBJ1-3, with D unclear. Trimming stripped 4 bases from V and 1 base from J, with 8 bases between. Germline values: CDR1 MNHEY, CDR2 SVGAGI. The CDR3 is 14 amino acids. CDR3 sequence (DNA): TGTGCCAGCAGTTTACGGTGGTCTGGAAACACCATATATTTT. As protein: CASSLRWSGNTIYF.

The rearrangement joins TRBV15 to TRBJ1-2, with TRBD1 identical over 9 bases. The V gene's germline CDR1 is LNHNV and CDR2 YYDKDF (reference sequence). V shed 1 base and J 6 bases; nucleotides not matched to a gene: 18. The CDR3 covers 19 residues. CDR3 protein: CATSRVGFDGETGGHGYTF. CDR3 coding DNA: TGTGCCACCAGCAGAGTAGGGTTCGATGGGGAGACAGGGGGTCATGGCTACACCTTC.

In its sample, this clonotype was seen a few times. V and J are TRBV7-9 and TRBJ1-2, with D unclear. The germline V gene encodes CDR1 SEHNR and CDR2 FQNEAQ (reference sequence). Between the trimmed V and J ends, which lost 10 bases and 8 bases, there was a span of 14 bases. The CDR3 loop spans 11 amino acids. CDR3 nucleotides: TGTGCCACTTACACCCTCGGGGGCTACACCTTC. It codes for CATYTLGGYTF.

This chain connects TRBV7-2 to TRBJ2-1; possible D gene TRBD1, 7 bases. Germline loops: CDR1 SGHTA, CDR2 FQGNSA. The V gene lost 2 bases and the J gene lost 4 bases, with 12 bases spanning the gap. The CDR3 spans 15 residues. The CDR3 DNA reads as TGTGCCAGCAGCTTACAGGGGGGCGCGTACAATGAGCAGTTCTTC. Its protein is CASSLQGGAYNEQFF. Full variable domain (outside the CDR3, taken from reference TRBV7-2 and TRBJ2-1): GAGVSQSPSNKVTEKGKDVELRCDPISGHTALYWYRQSLGQGLEFLIYFQGNSAPDKSGLPSDRFSAERTGGSVSTLTIQRTQQEDSAVYLCASSLQGGAYNEQFFGPGTRLTVL.

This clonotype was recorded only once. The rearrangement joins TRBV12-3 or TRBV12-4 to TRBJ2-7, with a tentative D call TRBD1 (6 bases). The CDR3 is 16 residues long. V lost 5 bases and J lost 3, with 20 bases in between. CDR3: CASSPPQGARGYEQYF. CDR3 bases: TGTGCCAGCAGTCCACCCCAAGGGGCCAGGGGCTACGAGCAGTACTTC.

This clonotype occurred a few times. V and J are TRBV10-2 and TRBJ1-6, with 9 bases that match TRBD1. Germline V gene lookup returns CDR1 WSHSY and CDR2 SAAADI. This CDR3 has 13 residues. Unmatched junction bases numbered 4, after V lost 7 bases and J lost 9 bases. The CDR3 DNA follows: TGCGCCAGCATGGGACAGGGCGGTTCACCCCTCCACTTT. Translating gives CASMGQGGSPLHF.

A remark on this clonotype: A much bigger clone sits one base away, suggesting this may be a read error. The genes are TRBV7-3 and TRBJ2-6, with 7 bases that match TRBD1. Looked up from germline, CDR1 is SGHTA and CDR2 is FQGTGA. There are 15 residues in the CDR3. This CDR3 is CANSPRTGGANVLTF. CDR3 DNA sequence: TGTGCCAACAGCCCGCGGACAGGAGGGGCCAACGTCCTGACTTTC.

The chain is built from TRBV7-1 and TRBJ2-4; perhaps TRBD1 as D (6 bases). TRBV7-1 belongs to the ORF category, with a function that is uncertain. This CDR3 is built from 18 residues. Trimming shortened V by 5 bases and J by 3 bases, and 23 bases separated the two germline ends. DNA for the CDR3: TGTGCCAGCAGCCCGACCAGACTACAGGGCGTGGGCAAAAACATTCAGTACTTC. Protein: CASSPTRLQGVGKNIQYF.

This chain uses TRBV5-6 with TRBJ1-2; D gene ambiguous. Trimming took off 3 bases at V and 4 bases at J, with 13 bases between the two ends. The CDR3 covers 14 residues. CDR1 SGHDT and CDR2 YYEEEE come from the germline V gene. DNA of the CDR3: TGTGCCAGCAGCTCTCCTTACGACTTCTATGGCTACACCTTC. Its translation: CASSSPYDFYGYTF.

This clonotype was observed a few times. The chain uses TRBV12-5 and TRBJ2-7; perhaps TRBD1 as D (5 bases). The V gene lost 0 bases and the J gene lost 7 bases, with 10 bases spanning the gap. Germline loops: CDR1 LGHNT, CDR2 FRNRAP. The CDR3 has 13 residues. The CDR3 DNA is TGTGCTAGTGGTTTGGTAGGGGCTTGGGAGCAGTACTTC. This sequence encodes CASGLVGAWEQYF.

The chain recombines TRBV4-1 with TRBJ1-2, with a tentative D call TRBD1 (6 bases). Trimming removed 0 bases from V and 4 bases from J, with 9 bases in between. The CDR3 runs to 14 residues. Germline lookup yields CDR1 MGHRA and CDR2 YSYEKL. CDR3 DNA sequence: TGCGCCAGCAGCCAAGATCCCAGGGGCTATGGCTACACCTTC. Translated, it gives CASSQDPRGYGYTF.

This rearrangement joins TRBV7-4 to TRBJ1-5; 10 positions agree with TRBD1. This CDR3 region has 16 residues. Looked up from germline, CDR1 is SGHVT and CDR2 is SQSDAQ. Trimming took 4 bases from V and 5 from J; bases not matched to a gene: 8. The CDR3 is CASSSIDRGLDQPQHF. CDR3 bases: TGTGCCAGCAGCTCTATCGACAGGGGGCTAGATCAGCCCCAGCATTTT.